This TCR beta chain was identified in a study of identical twins. With 11 bases removed from V and 2 bases from J, the gap between germline ends came to 14 bases. This CDR3 region has 13 residues. Study conclusions and caveats: Twin pairs had excess sharing that was weaker in beta out-of-frame sequences. A partial confounding effect on zero-insertion analyses could come from invariant MAIT and iNKT cells.

Template switching introduced a universal primer site, and the cDNA bore unique molecular identifiers. Using its own MiXCR run on the 5' RACE reads, TCRdb lists one record per CDR3 protein. Of 690,000 or so distinct CDR3 sequences in the sample, around 5.7% were seen once. The sample holds many counts of this clonotype. Its antigen is still unknown. The receptor was isolated from a young man in good health. What was sequenced was naive T cells sorted from blood. This chain connects TRBV12-3 or TRBV12-4 to TRBJ2-3, with a possible D match to TRBD2 (6 bases). Written as DNA, the CDR3 is TGTGCCCGCCTCGCGGGGCACACAGATACGCAGTATTTT. This gives the protein CARLAGHTDTQYF.